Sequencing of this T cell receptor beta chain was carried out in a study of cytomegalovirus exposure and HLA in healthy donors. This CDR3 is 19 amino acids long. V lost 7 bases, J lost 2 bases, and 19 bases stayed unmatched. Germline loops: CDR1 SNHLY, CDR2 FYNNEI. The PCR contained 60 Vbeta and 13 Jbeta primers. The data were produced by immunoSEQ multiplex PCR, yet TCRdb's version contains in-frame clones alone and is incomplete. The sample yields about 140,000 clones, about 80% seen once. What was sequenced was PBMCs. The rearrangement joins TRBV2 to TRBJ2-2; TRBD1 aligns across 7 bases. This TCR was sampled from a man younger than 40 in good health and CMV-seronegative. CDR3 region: CASNGENIKTGTNTGELFF. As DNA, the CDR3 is TGTGCCAGCAATGGGGAGAATATAAAGACAGGGACAAACACCGGGGAGCTGTTTTTT.